The 3 T cell receptor beta chains presented below share a single source sample, sequenced in a study of blood T cell repertoires in COVID-19. Assay: immunoSEQ multiplex PCR; the TCRdb copy retains only in-frame clones and omits some. The sample has around 500,000 clones, around 87% seen once. The material sequenced was PBMCs or T cells enriched from blood (not recorded which). The receptors stem from a woman in her thirties or forties who had recovered from COVID-19.

The chain combines TRBV11-3 with TRBJ1-1; D is unresolved. Germline V gene lookup returns CDR1 SGHNT and CDR2 YENEEA. This CDR3 comprises 13 residues. Trimming left V 5 bases short and J 6 bases short, with 13 bases between. The CDR3 sequence: CASSLSRRAEAFF. Written as DNA, the CDR3 is TGTGCCAGCAGCCTCTCAAGGAGGGCTGAAGCTTTCTTT.

The V call is TRBV28, the J call TRBJ1-2; D possibly corresponds to TRBD1 (6 bases). This CDR3 has 14 amino acids. The V and J ends lost 5 bases and 4 bases respectively, with 14 bases between them. CDR1 is MDHEN, CDR2 SYDVKM, per germline. CDR3 protein: CASSGTGSPYGYTF. In DNA form, the CDR3 reads TGTGCCAGCAGTGGAACAGGGAGCCCCTATGGCTACACCTTC.

This chain links TRBV7-8 with TRBJ1-2; no clear D. The germline CDR1 and CDR2 sequences are SGHVS and FQNEAQ. With 1 base removed from V and 4 bases from J, the gap between germline ends came to 10 bases. This CDR3 is built from 14 residues. The CDR3 reads CASSLVQMGYGYTF. The DNA for the CDR3 is TGTGCCAGCAGCTTAGTACAGATGGGCTATGGCTACACCTTC.